The 25 T cell receptor beta chains presented below share a single source sample, sequenced in a study of OX40 agonist ivuxolimab in advanced cancers. To prepare the library, the immunoSEQ multiplex PCR assay was applied. Sourced from immuneACCESS, this table was stored by TCRdb with only in-frame sequences that have V and J called. A share of the clones is absent; for the studies checked, an unresolved V gene accounts for under half, and the remainder has no known explanation. Recorded for this sample are 65,000 to 95,000 clones; around 87% of them occurred a single time. The ten largest make up 6.2% of the sample. The sequences come from CD4+ or CD8+ T cells sorted from blood, collected in a trial of the OX40 agonist ivuxolimab. The receptors shown here come from an adult with an advanced solid tumor such as melanoma, head and neck, liver or kidney cancer.

This clone was seen a handful of times. The rearrangement links TRBV9 to TRBJ1-1; D remains unclear. V shed 0 bases and J shed 5 bases, with 11 bases lying between them. The CDR3 sequence is 14 residues long. In germline, CDR1 is SGDLS, CDR2 YYNGEE. CDR3: CASSVDNLRTEAFF. CDR3 DNA: TGTGCCAGCAGCGTAGATAACCTGCGAACTGAAGCTTTCTTT.

This chain connects TRBV9 to TRBJ2-3; the D gene is possibly TRBD2 (7 bases). The CDR3 is made up of 16 amino acids. Germline V gives CDR1 SGDLS, CDR2 YYNGEE. V dropped 0 bases and J dropped 2 bases, with 13 bases sitting between them. As DNA, the CDR3 is TGTGCCAGCAGCGTAGAGGCGGGGGCCAACACAGATACGCAGTATTTT. Translated: CASSVEAGANTDTQYF. Supplemented by reference TRBV9 and TRBJ2-3, the full variable domain reads DSGVTQTPKHLITATGQRVTLRCSPRSGDLSVYWYQQSLDQGLQFLIQYYNGEERAKGNILERFSAQQFPDLHSELNLSSLELGDSALYFCASSVEAGANTDTQYFGPGTRLTVL.

The chain links TRBV11-1 to TRBJ1-2; possibly TRBD1 for D (5 bases). Trimming cost V 4 bases and J 3 bases, with 12 bases left between them. There are 14 residues in the CDR3. Germline V gene lookup returns CDR1 SGHAT and CDR2 FQDESV (reference sequence). The CDR3 spells CASSSGRLDYGYTF. The CDR3 region has the DNA TGTGCCAGCAGCTCGGGACGGTTGGACTATGGCTACACCTTC. The variable domain in full, completed from reference TRBV11-1 and TRBJ1-2, reads EAEVAQSPRYKITEKSQAVAFWCDPISGHATLYWYRQILGQGPELLVQFQDESVVDDSQLPKDRFSAERLKGVDSTLKIQPAELGDSAMYLCASSSGRLDYGYTFGSGTRLTVV.

The rearrangement joins TRBV9 to TRBJ2-2; D gene unclear. The length of the CDR3 is 15 residues. V gave up 0 bases and J gave up 6 bases, with 12 bases separating them. The germline V gene has CDR1 SGDLS and CDR2 YYNGEE. The DNA of the CDR3 is TGTGCCAGCAGCGTAGGCCTAGGGCGGTCCGGGGAGCTGTTTTTT. This codes for CASSVGLGRSGELFF. The full variable domain, with the rest looked up from reference TRBV9 and TRBJ2-2, is DSGVTQTPKHLITATGQRVTLRCSPRSGDLSVYWYQQSLDQGLQFLIQYYNGEERAKGNILERFSAQQFPDLHSELNLSSLELGDSALYFCASSVGLGRSGELFFGEGSRLTVL.

J is TRBJ1-4 and V is TRBV7-9; no definite D call. Germline CDR1 reads SEHNR; CDR2 reads FQNEAQ (reference sequence). The CDR3 has 14 amino acids. Trimming stripped 1 base from V and 10 bases from J, with 13 bases between. The DNA of the CDR3 is TGTGCCAGCAGCTTAGATGGGATGTCGGGAAAACTGTTTTTT. As protein: CASSLDGMSGKLFF.

The V call is TRBV7-7, the J call TRBJ2-1; D is perhaps TRBD2 (7 bases). Germline V gives CDR1 SSHAT, CDR2 FNYEAQ (reference sequence). Between the trimmed V and J ends, which lost 0 bases and 4 bases, there was a span of 10 bases. This CDR3 comprises 15 residues. DNA of the CDR3: TGTGCCAGCAGCTTAGCGGGGGGGCAGTACAATGAGCAGTTCTTC. This translates into CASSLAGGQYNEQFF.

Note on this clone: The CDR3 does not end in the conserved phenylalanine or tryptophan, so this is likely a read error. It is unclear where the CDR3 begins or ends on the DNA, so no DNA is shown, and the CDR3 is as TCRdb lists it. This sequence joins TRBV5-3 and TRBJ1-2. TRBV5-3 is an open reading frame, and its role is uncertain. The CDR3 is 12 residues long, ends included. CDR3 protein: CARSQPVVMATL.

This chain uses TRBV29-1 with TRBJ2-7, with unresolved D. Germline lookup yields CDR1 SQVTM and CDR2 ANQGSEA. The V end was cut by 4 bases, the J end by 2 bases, with 9 bases between. The CDR3 is 12 residues long. CDR3 nucleotides: TGCAGCGTTGGTGAAACTACCTACGAGCAGTACTTC. As protein: CSVGETTYEQYF.

V and J are TRBV21-1 and TRBJ2-2; the D call in the table, TRBD1, was not verified against the DNA. TRBV21-1 is termed a pseudogene. This CDR3 is 17 amino acids long. The CDR3 sequence: CASSRANRGANTGELFF. The CDR3 DNA is TGTGCCAGCAGCAGAGCAAACAGGGGCGCGAACACCGGGGAGCTGTTTTTT.

The chain links TRBV7-2 to TRBJ2-7; D possibly corresponds to TRBD2 (6 bases). The CDR3 runs 15 residues. Germline CDR1 reads SGHTA; CDR2 reads FQGNSA. The V and J ends lost 6 bases and 5 bases respectively, with 20 bases between them. The CDR3 loop is CASRPLGGGFNEQYF. The CDR3 bases are TGTGCCAGCAGACCTCTCGGGGGTGGATTCAACGAGCAGTACTTC.

The V call is TRBV5-4, the J call TRBJ2-7; 10 bases are a match to TRBD2. With 1 base clipped from V and 5 bases from J, the junction kept 6 bases outside the gene matches. The CDR3 covers 15 residues. Germline V gives CDR1 SGHNT, CDR2 YYREEE (reference sequence). The CDR3 reads CASSLMPSGSHEQYF. The CDR3 DNA reads as TGTGCCAGCAGCTTGATGCCTAGCGGGAGTCACGAGCAGTACTTC.

This clone was seen a handful of times. V gene TRBV27 combines with J gene TRBJ1-3, with D unresolved. This CDR3 has 14 amino acids. V was cut by 5 bases and J by 0 bases, with 8 bases left in between. Germline CDR1 reads MNHEY; CDR2 reads SMNVEV (reference sequence). The CDR3 DNA sequence: TGTGCCAGCAGTCTAAGACCCTCTGGAAACACCATATATTTT. It encodes CASSLRPSGNTIYF.

The chain carries TRBV4-2 and TRBJ1-2; TRBD1 matches at 9 bases. Germline V gene data show CDR1 as LGHNA and CDR2 as YNFKEQ. V shed 3 bases, J shed 4 bases, and the junction held 9 bases outside the gene matches. The CDR3 runs 16 residues. The CDR3 protein is CASSHEGQGRGYGYTF. The CDR3, as DNA: TGTGCCAGCAGCCACGAAGGACAGGGGCGGGGCTATGGCTACACCTTC.

The chain links TRBV28 to TRBJ1-2; no definite D call. The CDR3 is 12 residues long. Germline V gene sequence: CDR1 MDHEN, CDR2 SYDVKM. V gave up 2 bases and J gave up 8 bases, with 9 bases separating them. CDR3: CASSLGRPGYTF. In nucleotides, the CDR3 is TGTGCCAGCAGTTTAGGGCGCCCGGGCTACACCTTC.

This chain connects TRBV30 to TRBJ2-6; D not certain. Germline CDR1 and CDR2: GTSNPN and SVGIG (reference sequence). Trimming cost V 0 bases and J 1 base, with 4 bases left between them. The CDR3 is 14 residues long. CDR3 sequence: CAWSVTSGANVLTF. The CDR3 DNA is TGTGCCTGGAGTGTAACGTCTGGGGCCAACGTCCTGACTTTC.

The chain has TRBV9 and TRBJ2-7; TRBD2 aligns across 7 bases. Germline loops: CDR1 SGDLS, CDR2 YYNGEE. This CDR3 spans 15 amino acids. Trimming at V came to 0 bases and at J to 2 bases, leaving 5 bases not matched to a gene. CDR3 DNA: TGTGCCAGCAGCGTAGGGCTAGCGGAGGCCTACGAGCAGTACTTC. Translating it yields CASSVGLAEAYEQYF. Based on the CDR3 plus reference TRBV9 and TRBJ2-7, the full variable domain is DSGVTQTPKHLITATGQRVTLRCSPRSGDLSVYWYQQSLDQGLQFLIQYYNGEERAKGNILERFSAQQFPDLHSELNLSSLELGDSALYFCASSVGLAEAYEQYFGPGTRLTVT.

The V call is TRBV29-1, the J call TRBJ2-3; TRBD2 aligns across 11 bases. V shed 3 bases and J 4 bases; nucleotides not matched to a gene: 6. CDR3 length: 15 amino acids. Germline V gene sequence: CDR1 SQVTM, CDR2 ANQGSEA. The CDR3 reads CSVDLAGGHPDTQYF. CDR3 coding DNA: TGCAGCGTTGATTTAGCGGGAGGGCATCCAGATACGCAGTATTTT.

V and J are TRBV4-1 and TRBJ1-4; TRBD1 aligns across 7 bases. The CDR3 extends over 15 amino acids. Germline V gene sequence: CDR1 MGHRA, CDR2 YSYEKL. J gave up 4 bases and V 2 bases, and 4 bases lay outside the gene matches. The CDR3 nucleotides are TGCGCCAGCAGCCAACCCGACAGGGATAATGAAAAACTGTTTTTT. This codes for CASSQPDRDNEKLFF.

The chain uses TRBV28 and TRBJ1-5, with D unclear. This CDR3 has 14 residues. CDR1 is MDHEN and CDR2 is SYDVKM in the germline V gene. V lost 7 bases to trimming and J lost 0 bases, with 10 bases between them. CDR3 in amino acids: CASTRSGSNQPQHF. The CDR3 region has the DNA TGTGCCAGCACTCGATCGGGTAGCAATCAGCCCCAGCATTTT. Filled out from reference TRBV28 and TRBJ1-5, the complete variable domain reads DVKVTQSSRYLVKRTGEKVFLECVQDMDHENMFWYRQDPGLGLRLIYFSYDVKMKEKGDIPEGYSVSREKKERFSLILESASTNQTSMYLCASTRSGSNQPQHFGDGTRLSIL.

CDR3 sequence reads: CASSGGLAYEQYF. The CDR3 DNA reads TGTGCCAGCAGTGGGGGACTAGCCTACGAGCAGTACTTC. V gene TRBV2 combines with J gene TRBJ2-7; 8 bases agree with TRBD2. Per the germline V gene, CDR1 is SNHLY and CDR2 is FYNNEI. V was clipped by 4 bases and J by 2 bases; unmatched bases: 1. CDR3 size: 13 residues.

The rearrangement joins TRBV28 to TRBJ2-7; 9 bases are a match to TRBD1. The trim removed 5 bases at V and 4 bases at J, leaving 6 bases unmatched. CDR1 and CDR2 from the germline V gene are MDHEN and SYDVKM. The CDR3 runs 14 residues. The CDR3 DNA reads TGTGCCAGCAGTACAGGGACAGGGAGGTACGAGCAGTACTTC. Translation gives CASSTGTGRYEQYF.

V and J are TRBV5-1 and TRBJ2-7, with TRBD2 matching 13 bases. Per the germline V gene, CDR1 is SGHRS and CDR2 is YFSETQ. This CDR3 is built from 18 residues. V was pared by 0 bases and J by 7 bases, with 13 bases of the junction left unmatched. In DNA, the CDR3 is TGCGCCAGCAGCTTGGGACTAGCGGGAGGACCCGACCTGGGAGAGCAGTACTTC. It yields the protein CASSLGLAGGPDLGEQYF.

This clone was counted a single time. This chain links TRBV5-1 with TRBJ2-1; the match to TRBD2 covers 8 bases. This CDR3 is built from 15 residues. After removal of 4 bases from V and 8 bases from J, the junction contained 11 bases not matched to a gene. Germline V gives CDR1 SGHRS, CDR2 YFSETQ. The DNA for the CDR3 is TGCGCCAGCAGCCTTACCGGGACTAGGCTGGATGAGCAGTTCTTC. It encodes CASSLTGTRLDEQFF. Filled out from reference TRBV5-1 and TRBJ2-1, the complete variable domain reads KAGVTQTPRYLIKTRGQQVTLSCSPISGHRSVSWYQQTPGQGLQFLFEYFSETQRNKGNFPGRFSGRQFSNSRSEMNVSTLELGDSALYLCASSLTGTRLDEQFFGPGTRLTVL.

The V and J genes are TRBV2 and TRBJ2-7; D gene uncertain. The germline V and J ends were trimmed by 2 bases and 10 bases, with 18 bases remaining between them. Per germline, CDR1 SNHLY and CDR2 FYNNEI. CDR3 length: 14 residues. The CDR3 region has the DNA TGTGCCAGCAGTGAAAAGTCCGGCGGACGATTTCAGTACTTC. Translating gives CASSEKSGGRFQYF.

CDR3 loop: CAWSVKAGEGNTIYF. The CDR3 DNA sequence: TGTGCCTGGAGTGTAAAGGCAGGGGAAGGAAACACCATATATTTT. V gene TRBV30 combines with J gene TRBJ1-3; D perhaps matches TRBD1 (6 bases). CDR1 is GTSNPN, CDR2 SVGIG, per germline (reference sequence). Trimming cost V 0 bases and J 4 bases, with 13 bases left between them. CDR3 size: 15 residues.